Listed here are 9 T cell receptor beta chains from one sample, sequenced in a study of blood T cell repertoires in COVID-19. TCRdb's table, derived via immunoSEQ multiplex PCR, lists solely in-frame clones and lacks some. The sample has 100,000 to 150,000 clones; about nine tenths are singletons. Sample: peripheral blood. The receptors were sampled from a man aged 45-65 years with active COVID-19.

This rearrangement joins TRBV20-1 to TRBJ1-1; D gene ambiguous. Germline values: CDR1 DFQATT, CDR2 SNEGSKA (reference sequence). V lost 6 bases and J lost 3, with 8 bases in between. The CDR3 totals 11 residues. CDR3 DNA sequence: TGCAGTGCCCAAGAGGACACTGAAGCTTTCTTT. It specifies CSAQEDTEAFF.

This sequence joins TRBV11-3 and TRBJ1-1, with unresolved D. The V and J ends lost 5 bases and 4 bases respectively, with 11 bases between them. CDR1 and CDR2 (germline): SGHNT, YENEEA. The CDR3 contains 13 residues. For the CDR3, the DNA is TGTGCCAGCAGCCCCGAGCGGGGCACTGAAGCTTTCTTT. Its protein is CASSPERGTEAFF.

The CDR3 region is CASSFRSGGATDTQYF. For the CDR3, the DNA is TGTGCCAGCAGCTTCCGTAGCGGGGGAGCCACAGATACGCAGTATTTT. This chain joins TRBV5-4 and TRBJ2-3, with TRBD2 identical over 9 bases. Germline values: CDR1 SGHNT, CDR2 YYREEE (reference sequence). The CDR3 runs 16 residues. Trimming cost V 2 bases and J 2 bases; bases outside gene matches: 6.

The chain uses TRBV11-3 and TRBJ2-5; the match to TRBD2 covers 10 bases. With V trimmed by 2 bases and J by 5 bases, 11 bases remained unmatched. Germline CDR1 reads SGHNT; CDR2 reads YENEEA. This CDR3 region has 17 residues. This chain's CDR3 is CASSLFGSGGTGETQYF. DNA for the CDR3: TGTGCCAGCAGCTTATTTGGTAGCGGGGGGACGGGGGAGACCCAGTACTTC.

The chain couples TRBV2 to TRBJ2-1, with D perhaps matching TRBD1 (5 bases). Germline V gene lookup returns CDR1 SNHLY and CDR2 FYNNEI. V lost 5 bases and J 4 bases, leaving 15 bases between the germline ends. CDR3 length: 15 residues. The CDR3 sequence: CASSYRSPTYNEQFF. CDR3 in DNA: TGTGCCAGCAGTTACAGGTCTCCGACTTACAATGAGCAGTTCTTC. The whole variable domain, remainder taken from reference TRBV2 and TRBJ2-1, is EPEVTQTPSHQVTQMGQEVILRCVPISNHLYFYWYRQILGQKVEFLVSFYNNEISEKSEIFDDQFSVERPDGSNFTLKIRSTKLEDSAMYFCASSYRSPTYNEQFFGPGTRLTVL.

This rearrangement joins TRBV5-1 to TRBJ2-2; TRBD1 might be the D (5 bases). There are 18 residues in the CDR3. Between the trimmed V and J ends, which lost 0 bases and 0 bases, there was a span of 15 bases. Looked up from germline, CDR1 is SGHRS and CDR2 is YFSETQ. The CDR3 DNA reads TGCGCCAGCAGCTTGGGCAGGGTAGAGGCCGCGAACACCGGGGAGCTGTTTTTT. It yields the protein CASSLGRVEAANTGELFF.

A single count supports this clone. This rearrangement joins TRBV10-3 to TRBJ2-1; possible D gene TRBD1, 6 bases. Germline CDR1 is ENHRY and CDR2 is SYGVKD. Trimming removed 2 bases at V and 3 bases at J, with 11 bases between. CDR3 length: 15 residues. CDR3 loop: CAISEHKQGYNEQFF. DNA for the CDR3: TGTGCCATCAGTGAGCATAAACAGGGCTACAATGAGCAGTTCTTC.

The rearrangement links TRBV5-6 to TRBJ1-2; tentative D call: TRBD1 (6 bases). Trimming cost V 4 bases and J 6 bases, with 25 bases left between them. From germline, CDR1 is SGHDT and CDR2 YYEEEE. The CDR3 length is 17 residues. DNA of the CDR3: TGTGCCAGCAGCCCCAGACGCCGGGACACTCTGGGGGATGGCTACACCTTC. As protein: CASSPRRRDTLGDGYTF. Supplemented by reference TRBV5-6 and TRBJ1-2, the full variable domain reads DAGVTQSPTHLIKTRGQQVTLRCSPKSGHDTVSWYQQALGQGPQFIFQYYEEEERQRGNFPDRFSGHQFPNYSSELNVNALLLGDSALYLCASSPRRRDTLGDGYTFGSGTRLTVV.

The rearrangement uses TRBV12-3 or TRBV12-4 and TRBJ1-2; no clear D. The CDR3 contains 12 residues. Trimming cost V 6 bases and J 6 bases, with 11 bases left between them. The chain's CDR3 is CASRRELDGYTF. Here the CDR3 DNA reads TGTGCCAGCAGGCGGGAGCTCGATGGCTACACCTTC.